This T cell receptor beta chain was sequenced during a study of blood T cells in healthy people across ages. The wider study: There was about one barcoded beta molecule captured by template switching per two T cells.

Concerning this clonotype itself: The antigen is undetermined.

For the second PCR, which ran for about 6 to 11 cycles, a sample-barcoded 5' primer and a J-beta primer mix were used. TCRdb analysed the 5' RACE reads with MiXCR anew, one entry per CDR3 protein. The sample lists around 870,000 distinct CDR3 sequences; more than 25% were seen once. Study findings and constraints: For the donors, CMV status was unknown and possibly confounded expanded clonotype changes.

The source material was blood. The TCR sequence derives from a woman of 80 years or more in good health.

Here the CDR3 DNA reads TGTGCCAGCAGCCAAGATCGTGACAGGTGGACCAAAAACATTCAGTACTTC. It codes for CASSQDRDRWTKNIQYF. The V call is TRBV3-1, the J call TRBJ2-4, with a possible D match to TRBD1 (6 bases). Per germline, CDR1 LGHDT and CDR2 YNNKEL (reference sequence). V lost 0 bases, J lost 2 bases, and 14 bases lay in between. The CDR3 runs 17 residues.